This T cell receptor beta chain was identified during a study of blood T cells in healthy people across ages. The CDR3 consists of 15 residues. Germline CDR1 is LNHDA and CDR2 is SQIVND (reference sequence). V was pared by 7 bases and J by 0 bases, with 8 bases of the junction left unmatched. A sample-barcoded 5' primer and a J-beta primer mix were used in a second PCR of about 7 to 12 cycles. TCRdb redid the calling of the 5' RACE reads with MiXCR, one entry per CDR3 protein. The sample lists 750,000 to 950,000 distinct CDR3 sequences; about 28% were seen once. The same data also contributed to another study, on T cells of mothers and their children. That source adds: All donors were healthy and Caucasian; they were a few mothers and their six children.

The clonotype was recovered from a woman aged 40 to 50 in good health. Source material: blood. The rearrangement uses TRBV19 and TRBJ2-5; the match to TRBD2 covers 7 bases. The CDR3 DNA is TGTGCCAGTATTCGCGGGGGTTGGTACCAAGAGACCCAGTACTTC. This gives the protein CASIRGGWYQETQYF.